Presented here are 6 T cell receptor beta chains from one specimen sequenced in a study of blood T cell repertoires in COVID-19. The assay was immunoSEQ multiplex PCR, and TCRdb's table has in-frame clones only and misses some. Here the sample spans over 150,000 clones, 78% being singletons. The material sequenced was PBMCs or T cells enriched from blood (not recorded which). These receptors came from a woman aged 45-65 years who had recovered from COVID-19.

The chain recombines TRBV5-4 with TRBJ2-1; 9 nucleotides match TRBD1. Germline V gene data show CDR1 as SGHNT and CDR2 as YYREEE (reference sequence). This CDR3 comprises 15 residues. The V and J ends lost 3 bases and 7 bases, in that order; junction bases with no gene match: 8. CDR3 nucleotides: TGTGCCAGCAGCTCCCGGGACAGGGTGTTGAATGAGCAGTTCTTC. The encoded protein is CASSSRDRVLNEQFF. The full variable domain, in which reference TRBV5-4 and TRBJ2-1 provide the parts outside the CDR3, is ETGVTQSPTHLIKTRGQQVTLRCSSQSGHNTVSWYQQALGQGPQFIFQYYREEENGRGNFPPRFSGLQFPNYSSELNVNALELDDSALYLCASSSRDRVLNEQFFGPGTRLTVL.

A few counts support this clone. The gene calls are TRBV4-1 and TRBJ1-5; TRBD1 agrees at 7 bases. Per germline, CDR1 MGHRA and CDR2 YSYEKL. The CDR3 is made up of 15 amino acids. After removal of 3 bases from V and 4 bases from J, the junction contained 6 bases not matched to a gene. The CDR3 here is CASSQSTGTNQPQHF. CDR3 nucleotides: TGCGCCAGCAGCCAGTCGACAGGGACTAATCAGCCCCAGCATTTT.

The chain recombines TRBV18 with TRBJ2-5; 8 nucleotides align to TRBD1. The germline V gene has CDR1 KGHSH and CDR2 LQKENI. The CDR3 runs 15 residues. The V segment lost 3 bases and the J segment 4 bases; nucleotides outside the gene matches: 7. The CDR3 spells CASSPQYRGIETQYF. CDR3 coding DNA: TGTGCCAGCTCACCGCAGTACAGGGGGATAGAGACCCAGTACTTC.

This clone was recorded a few times. The chain couples TRBV10-3 to TRBJ1-5, with D possibly TRBD1 on 6 matching bases. There are 15 residues in the CDR3. With 6 bases removed from V and 1 base from J, the gap between germline ends came to 13 bases. CDR1 and CDR2 from the germline V gene are ENHRY and SYGVKD. CDR3 region: CAISATTGSNQPQHF. CDR3 coding DNA: TGTGCCATCAGCGCGACTACAGGGAGCAATCAGCCCCAGCATTTT.

The V gene is TRBV19, the J gene TRBJ2-3; 7 bases are shared with TRBD1. V was pared by 6 bases and J by 3 bases, with 6 bases of the junction left unmatched. The germline gives CDR1 LNHDA, CDR2 SQIVND (reference sequence). The CDR3 extends over 14 amino acids. The CDR3 reads CASSHRGLTDTQYF. The CDR3 DNA sequence: TGTGCCAGTAGCCACAGGGGTTTAACAGATACGCAGTATTTT.

This sequence joins TRBV7-8 and TRBJ2-5; TRBD2 matches 9 bases. The germline V gene has CDR1 SGHVS and CDR2 FQNEAQ. The CDR3 is 16 residues long. The J segment lost 5 bases and the V segment lost 1 base, leaving 8 bases of the junction unmatched. This chain's CDR3 is CASSLDASGIWETQYF. The CDR3 DNA reads as TGTGCCAGCAGCTTAGACGCTAGCGGGATTTGGGAGACCCAGTACTTC.